Below, 26 T cell receptor beta chains from the same sample are listed, as sequenced in a study of cytotoxic CD8 clonotypes in ibrutinib-treated CLL. Only in-frame clones appear in the TCRdb table, and some are missing; sequencing was by immunoSEQ multiplex PCR. Here the sample spans 150,000 to 200,000 clones, approximately 80% being singletons. Material: PBMCs, obtained after 24 months of ibrutinib treatment. All receptors come from a human donor with chronic lymphocytic leukemia.

V usage is TRBV18 and J usage is TRBJ2-2; TRBD2 is a possible D gene (6 bases). Germline loops: CDR1 KGHSH, CDR2 LQKENI. V lost 4 bases to trimming and J lost 4 bases, with 25 bases between them. The CDR3 sequence is 19 residues long. Here the CDR3 DNA reads TGTGCCAGCTCACGGCAAGCCATGGTTGAGGCCGGGGGCACCGGGGAGCTGTTTTTT. Its translation: CASSRQAMVEAGGTGELFF.

The chain links TRBV4-2 to TRBJ1-2, with 7 bases lining up with TRBD1. The CDR3 length is 16 residues. The J segment lost 3 bases and the V segment lost 3 bases, leaving 10 bases of the junction unmatched. Per germline, CDR1 LGHNA and CDR2 YNFKEQ. The chain's CDR3 is CASSHSRGGEDYGYTF. Written as DNA, the CDR3 is TGTGCCAGCAGCCATTCTAGAGGGGGCGAAGACTATGGCTACACCTTC.

This chain links TRBV30 with TRBJ1-3; the D is unclear. Germline V gene data show CDR1 as GTSNPN and CDR2 as SVGIG (reference sequence). The CDR3 has 14 residues. Trimming took 3 bases from V and 4 from J, leaving 13 bases between them. In DNA, the CDR3 is TGTGCCTGGAGGTGGGGAGCGTTCGGAAACACCATATATTTT. Its translation: CAWRWGAFGNTIYF.

The genes are TRBV27 and TRBJ2-2; D remains unclear. CDR1 MNHEY and CDR2 SMNVEV come from the germline V gene (reference sequence). The CDR3 runs 13 residues. V shed 5 bases and J shed 2 bases, with 6 bases lying between them. CDR3 amino acids: CASSPRNTGELFF. The CDR3 nucleotides are TGTGCCAGCAGTCCCAGAAACACCGGGGAGCTGTTTTTT.

CDR3 sequence: CASSPRGTSGNTIYF. In DNA form, the CDR3 reads TGTGCCAGCTCACCACGGGGAACCTCTGGAAACACCATATATTTT. The rearrangement links TRBV18 to TRBJ1-3; no clear D. This CDR3 spans 15 amino acids. V lost 1 base, J lost 0 bases, and 7 bases lay in between. In germline, CDR1 is KGHSH, CDR2 LQKENI.

This clone was counted once. The rearrangement joins TRBV9 to TRBJ2-3; TRBD2 matches 7 bases. Germline V gene data show CDR1 as SGDLS and CDR2 as YYNGEE. This CDR3 has 15 residues. V shed 0 bases and J 4 bases; nucleotides not matched to a gene: 5. The chain's CDR3 is CASSVGQGGPDTQYF. The CDR3 DNA reads as TGTGCCAGCAGCGTAGGTCAGGGAGGGCCAGATACGCAGTATTTT. Full variable domain (outside the CDR3, taken from reference TRBV9 and TRBJ2-3): DSGVTQTPKHLITATGQRVTLRCSPRSGDLSVYWYQQSLDQGLQFLIQYYNGEERAKGNILERFSAQQFPDLHSELNLSSLELGDSALYFCASSVGQGGPDTQYFGPGTRLTVL.

This clone has more than one count but fewer than ten. The rearrangement links TRBV11-2 to TRBJ2-7, with 7 bases that match TRBD1. V gave up 6 bases and J gave up 2 bases; unmatched junction bases: 4. Germline CDR1 SGHAT, CDR2 FQNNGV. The CDR3 is made up of 13 amino acids. The CDR3 spells CASSSTGTYEQYF. CDR3 coding DNA: TGTGCCAGCAGTTCGACAGGGACCTACGAGCAGTACTTC.

This chain links TRBV29-1 with TRBJ2-1; D is undetermined. V lost 3 bases and J 8 bases, leaving 5 bases between the germline ends. Per the germline V gene, CDR1 is SQVTM and CDR2 is ANQGSEA. This CDR3 has 10 amino acids. CDR3 residues: CSVERDEQFF. CDR3 coding DNA: TGCAGCGTTGAGCGAGATGAGCAGTTCTTC.

CDR3 sequence (DNA): TGTGCCAGCAGCTTAGTTTCCCCCTCGGGGAATGAAAAACTGTTTTTT. This sequence encodes CASSLVSPSGNEKLFF. The chain uses TRBV7-9 and TRBJ1-4; the D is unclear. This CDR3 region has 16 residues. Trimming pared 1 base from V and 5 bases from J, leaving 14 bases between. Germline CDR1 SEHNR, CDR2 FQNEAQ (reference sequence).

The chain combines TRBV11-2 with TRBJ1-3, with TRBD1 identical over 7 bases. Germline CDR1 is SGHAT and CDR2 is FQNNGV. This CDR3 contains 15 residues. Trimming removed 5 bases from V and 0 bases from J; junction bases left unmatched: 4. The CDR3 loop is CASSLTGNSGNTIYF. CDR3 sequence (DNA): TGTGCCAGCAGCCTGACAGGGAACTCTGGAAACACCATATATTTT.

This clone appeared once. This specimen includes other DNA sequences encoding the same CDR3. The chain uses TRBV30 and TRBJ1-5; possibly TRBD1 for D (5 bases). The V gene lost 2 bases and the J gene lost 2 bases, with 16 bases spanning the gap. The CDR3 length is 16 residues. Germline CDR1 is GTSNPN and CDR2 is SVGIG (reference sequence). CDR3 nucleotide sequence: TGTGCCTGGAGTAAGGTTCAAAGGGGAGGCAATCAGCCCCAGCATTTT. Translated, it gives CAWSKVQRGGNQPQHF.

The chain has TRBV6-6 and TRBJ2-1; no clear D gene. The germline gives CDR1 MNHNY, CDR2 SVGAGI (reference sequence). CDR3 length equals 13 residues. Trimming took off 2 bases at V and 6 bases at J, with 8 bases between the two ends. The CDR3 spells CASSYQGINEQFF. CDR3 DNA: TGTGCCAGCAGTTACCAAGGGATCAATGAGCAGTTCTTC.

The gene calls are TRBV2 and TRBJ2-7; no definite D call. CDR3 length: 16 residues. Trimming stripped 6 bases from V and 5 bases from J, with 23 bases between. Germline V gene sequence: CDR1 SNHLY, CDR2 FYNNEI. The chain's CDR3 is CASRQFRTSPSHEQYF. As DNA, the CDR3 is TGTGCCAGCAGGCAGTTCCGGACGTCGCCTAGTCACGAGCAGTACTTC. Based on the CDR3 plus reference TRBV2 and TRBJ2-7, the full variable domain is EPEVTQTPSHQVTQMGQEVILRCVPISNHLYFYWYRQILGQKVEFLVSFYNNEISEKSEIFDDQFSVERPDGSNFTLKIRSTKLEDSAMYFCASRQFRTSPSHEQYFGPGTRLTVT.

The V and J genes are TRBV18 and TRBJ1-1; no firm D call. The V gene's germline CDR1 is KGHSH and CDR2 LQKENI. The CDR3 contains 14 residues. V gave up 0 bases and J gave up 8 bases, with 13 bases separating them. Written as DNA, the CDR3 is TGTGCCAGCTCACCACCGCATGGCCTATCGGAAGCTTTCTTT. Amino acids: CASSPPHGLSEAFF.

The rearrangement joins TRBV29-1 to TRBJ2-5; 8 nucleotides align to TRBD2. V shed 4 bases and J 2 bases; nucleotides not matched to a gene: 15. CDR3 length equals 17 residues. CDR1 and CDR2 from the germline V gene are SQVTM and ANQGSEA. CDR3 sequence reads: CSVGSSGRPRRQETQYF. CDR3 sequence (DNA): TGCAGCGTTGGATCGAGCGGGAGACCCCGACGACAAGAGACCCAGTACTTC.

This clone showed up just a few times. The chain employs TRBV18 and TRBJ1-3; D unclear. V lost 3 bases and J lost 0, with 12 bases in between. The CDR3 runs 16 residues. Germline loops: CDR1 KGHSH, CDR2 LQKENI. The CDR3 DNA sequence: TGTGCCAGCTCACCCGCCCGGACGGCCTCTGGAAACACCATATATTTT. Protein: CASSPARTASGNTIYF.

With respect to this clone: This CDR3 is also generated by other DNA sequences in the sample. V gene TRBV5-1 combines with J gene TRBJ1-2; no definite D call. The CDR3 sequence is 17 residues long. V lost 4 bases and J 1 base, leaving 20 bases between the germline ends. Germline V CDR1 and CDR2: SGHRS, YFSETQ. This CDR3 is CASSPGRSGRFNYGYTF. Here the CDR3 DNA reads TGCGCCAGCAGCCCTGGGAGAAGCGGCCGATTTAACTATGGCTACACCTTC.

The chain is built from TRBV18 and TRBJ2-1; D remains ambiguous. V shed 3 bases and J shed 2 bases, with 11 bases lying between them. Germline CDR1 reads KGHSH; CDR2 reads LQKENI. This CDR3 region has 15 residues. CDR3 residues: CASSPREGPYNEQFF. CDR3 in DNA: TGTGCCAGCTCACCCAGAGAAGGGCCCTACAATGAGCAGTTCTTC.

This chain links TRBV6-5 with TRBJ2-1, with 8 bases fitting TRBD2. V trimming: 6 bases; J trimming: 7 bases; junction bases outside the gene matches: 11. The CDR3 covers 15 residues. Germline lookup yields CDR1 MNHEY and CDR2 SVGAGI. The CDR3 region has the DNA TGTGCCAGCAGCCCGTCGGGCGGGAGGATGAATGAGCAGTTCTTC. It specifies CASSPSGGRMNEQFF.

This rearrangement joins TRBV6-5 to TRBJ1-6; 8 bases agree with TRBD1. The CDR3 totals 15 residues. J lost 10 bases, V lost 2 bases, and 7 bases had no gene match. From germline, CDR1 is MNHEY and CDR2 SVGAGI. The CDR3 here is CASSYTRQGRSPLHF. The CDR3 DNA follows: TGTGCCAGCAGTTACACCAGACAGGGGCGCTCACCCCTCCACTTT.

The V gene is TRBV6-4, the J gene TRBJ1-5; unclear D gene. There are 13 residues in the CDR3. V lost 3 bases, J lost 7 bases, and 10 bases lay in between. Germline CDR1 and CDR2: MRHNA and SNTAGT. CDR3 sequence (DNA): TGTGCCAGCAGTGAAATGGGTGGCCAGCCCCAGCATTTT. Amino acids: CASSEMGGQPQHF.

J is TRBJ2-3 and V is TRBV5-1, with TRBD1 identical over 7 bases. CDR1 is SGHRS and CDR2 is YFSETQ in the germline V gene. J gave up 2 bases and V 4 bases, and 7 bases lay outside the gene matches. This CDR3 spans 15 amino acids. CDR3 in DNA: TGCGCCAGCAGCGGGCAGGACAGGCACACAGATACGCAGTATTTT. Encoded protein: CASSGQDRHTDTQYF.

The J gene is TRBJ1-3, the V gene TRBV18, with unresolved D. V was trimmed by 4 bases and J by 0 bases, leaving 4 bases between them. Germline loops: CDR1 KGHSH, CDR2 LQKENI. The CDR3 spans 13 residues. CDR3 sequence (DNA): TGTGCCAGCTCACAGGACTCTGGAAACACCATATATTTT. This gives the protein CASSQDSGNTIYF.

V and J are TRBV7-2 and TRBJ2-7, with TRBD2 matching over 7 bases. Germline V lookup: CDR1 SGHTA, CDR2 FQGNSA. J was trimmed by 7 bases and V by 1 base; bases with no gene match: 13. The CDR3 is 16 residues long. The CDR3 DNA follows: TGTGCCAGCAGCTTAGTGTCGACTAGCTCTTTGTGGGAGCAGTACTTC. It encodes CASSLVSTSSLWEQYF. The variable domain in full, with the rest retrieved from reference TRBV7-2 and TRBJ2-7, is GAGVSQSPSNKVTEKGKDVELRCDPISGHTALYWYRQSLGQGLEFLIYFQGNSAPDKSGLPSDRFSAERTGGSVSTLTIQRTQQEDSAVYLCASSLVSTSSLWEQYFGPGTRLTVT.

This clone is a singleton in its sample. This rearrangement joins TRBV7-3 to TRBJ2-3, with D unresolved. V was pared by 5 bases and J by 9 bases, with 18 bases between. CDR1 SGHTA and CDR2 FQGTGA come from the germline V gene. This CDR3 comprises 14 residues. The CDR3 bases are TGTGCCAGCAGCCCCACCTCGACCGCTAAGACGCAGTATTTT. Translated: CASSPTSTAKTQYF. Filled out from reference TRBV7-3 and TRBJ2-3, the complete variable domain reads GAGVSQTPSNKVTEKGKYVELRCDPISGHTALYWYRQSLGQGPEFLIYFQGTGAADDSGLPNDRFFAVRPEGSVSTLKIQRTERGDSAVYLCASSPTSTAKTQYFGPGTRLTVL.

This rearrangement joins TRBV4-3 to TRBJ1-4, with D unclear. The CDR3 covers 15 residues. The ends were cut back, 1 base at V and 0 bases at J, with 6 bases in the middle. In germline, CDR1 is LGHNA, CDR2 YSLEER. CDR3 DNA sequence: TGCGCCAGCAGCCAAGGATTTGCAACTAATGAAAAACTGTTTTTT. Protein sequence: CASSQGFATNEKLFF.